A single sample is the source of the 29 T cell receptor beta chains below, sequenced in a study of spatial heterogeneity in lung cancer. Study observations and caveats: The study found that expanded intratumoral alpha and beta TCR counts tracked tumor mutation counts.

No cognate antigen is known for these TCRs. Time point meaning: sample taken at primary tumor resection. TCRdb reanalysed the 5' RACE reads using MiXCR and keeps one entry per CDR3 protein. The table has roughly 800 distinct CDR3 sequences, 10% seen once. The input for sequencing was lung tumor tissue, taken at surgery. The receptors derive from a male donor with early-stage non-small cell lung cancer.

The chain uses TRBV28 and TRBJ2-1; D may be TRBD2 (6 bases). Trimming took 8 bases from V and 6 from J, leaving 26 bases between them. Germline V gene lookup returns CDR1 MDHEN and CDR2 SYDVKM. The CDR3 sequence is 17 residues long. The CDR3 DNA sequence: TGTGCCAGCGCCCTGGGGGGTGCCGGGCCGGGAATCAATGAGCAGTTCTTC. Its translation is CASALGGAGPGINEQFF.

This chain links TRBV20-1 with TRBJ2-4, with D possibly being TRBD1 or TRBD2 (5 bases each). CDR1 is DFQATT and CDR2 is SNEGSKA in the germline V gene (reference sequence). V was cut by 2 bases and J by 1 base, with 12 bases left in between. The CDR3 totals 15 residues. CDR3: CSARPMGVAKNIQYF. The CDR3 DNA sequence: TGCAGTGCTAGACCAATGGGGGTGGCCAAAAACATTCAGTACTTC.

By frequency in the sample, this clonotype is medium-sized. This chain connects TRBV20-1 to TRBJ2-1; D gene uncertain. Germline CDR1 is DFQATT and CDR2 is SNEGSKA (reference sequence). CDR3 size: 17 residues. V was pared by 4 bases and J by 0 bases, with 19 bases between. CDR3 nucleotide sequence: TGCAGTGCTATGACCCGCCCAATTGGAAGCTCCTACAATGAGCAGTTCTTC. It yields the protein CSAMTRPIGSSYNEQFF.

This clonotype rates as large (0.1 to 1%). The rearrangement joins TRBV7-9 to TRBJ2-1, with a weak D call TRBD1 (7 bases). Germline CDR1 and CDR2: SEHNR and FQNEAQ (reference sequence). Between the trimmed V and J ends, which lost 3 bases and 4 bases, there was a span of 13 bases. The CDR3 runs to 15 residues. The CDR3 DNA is TGTGCCAGCAGCTTGCGGGACAGCGCATACAATGAGCAGTTCTTC. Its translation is CASSLRDSAYNEQFF.

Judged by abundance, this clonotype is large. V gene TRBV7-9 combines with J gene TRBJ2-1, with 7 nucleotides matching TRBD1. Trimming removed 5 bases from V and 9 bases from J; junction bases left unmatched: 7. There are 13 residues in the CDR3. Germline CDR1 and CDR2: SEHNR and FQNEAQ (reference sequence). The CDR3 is CASSITGVVEQFF. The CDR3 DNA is TGTGCCAGCAGCATAACAGGGGTTGTTGAGCAGTTCTTC.

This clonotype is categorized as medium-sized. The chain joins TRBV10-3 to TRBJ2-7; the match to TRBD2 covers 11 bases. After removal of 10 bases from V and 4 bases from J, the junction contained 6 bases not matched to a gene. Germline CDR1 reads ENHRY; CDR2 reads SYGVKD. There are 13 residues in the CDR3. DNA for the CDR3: TGTGCCACTCGACTAGCGGGAAAGTACGAGCAGTACTTC. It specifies CATRLAGKYEQYF.

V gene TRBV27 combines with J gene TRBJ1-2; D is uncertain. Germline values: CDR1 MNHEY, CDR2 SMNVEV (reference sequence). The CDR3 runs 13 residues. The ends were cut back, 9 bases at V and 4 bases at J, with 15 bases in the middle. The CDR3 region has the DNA TGTGCCAGTTCACCCTCTCTATCCTATGGCTACACCTTC. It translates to CASSPSLSYGYTF.

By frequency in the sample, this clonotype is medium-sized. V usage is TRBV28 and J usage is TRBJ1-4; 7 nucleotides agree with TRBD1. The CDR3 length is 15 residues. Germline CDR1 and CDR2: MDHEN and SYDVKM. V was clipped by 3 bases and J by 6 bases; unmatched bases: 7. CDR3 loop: CASSFNRGLYEKLFF. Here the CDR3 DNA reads TGTGCCAGCAGTTTCAACAGGGGCCTATATGAAAAACTGTTTTTT. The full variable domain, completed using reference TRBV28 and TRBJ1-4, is DVKVTQSSRYLVKRTGEKVFLECVQDMDHENMFWYRQDPGLGLRLIYFSYDVKMKEKGDIPEGYSVSREKKERFSLILESASTNQTSMYLCASSFNRGLYEKLFFGSGTQLSVL.

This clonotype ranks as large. This chain's CDR3 is CAIRVRKHTDTQYF. CDR3 in DNA: TGTGCCATCAGGGTTAGAAAACACACAGATACGCAGTATTTT. This sequence joins TRBV10-3 and TRBJ2-3; D ambiguous. The CDR3 spans 14 residues. Trimming shortened V by 6 bases and J by 2 bases, and 12 bases separated the two germline ends. In germline, CDR1 is ENHRY, CDR2 SYGVKD.

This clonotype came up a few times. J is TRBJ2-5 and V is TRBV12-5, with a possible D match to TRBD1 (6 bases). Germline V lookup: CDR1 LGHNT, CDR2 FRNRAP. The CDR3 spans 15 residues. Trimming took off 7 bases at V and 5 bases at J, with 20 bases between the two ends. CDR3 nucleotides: TGTGCTAGTGCCCCAACCGGACAGAGCTTTGAGACCCAGTACTTC. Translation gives CASAPTGQSFETQYF.

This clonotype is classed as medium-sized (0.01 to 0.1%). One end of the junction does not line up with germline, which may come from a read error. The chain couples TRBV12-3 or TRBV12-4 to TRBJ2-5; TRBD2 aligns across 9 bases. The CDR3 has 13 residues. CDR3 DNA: TGTGCCAGCAGCACCCAGGCGGGGGGGCTCTCCTTTTTC. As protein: CASSTQAGGLSFF.

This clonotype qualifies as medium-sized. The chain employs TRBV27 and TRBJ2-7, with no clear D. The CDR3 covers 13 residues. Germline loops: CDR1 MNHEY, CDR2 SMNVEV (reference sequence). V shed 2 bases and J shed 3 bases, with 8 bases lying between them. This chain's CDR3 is CASSLGRHYEQYF. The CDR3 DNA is TGTGCCAGCAGTTTAGGGCGGCACTACGAGCAGTACTTC.

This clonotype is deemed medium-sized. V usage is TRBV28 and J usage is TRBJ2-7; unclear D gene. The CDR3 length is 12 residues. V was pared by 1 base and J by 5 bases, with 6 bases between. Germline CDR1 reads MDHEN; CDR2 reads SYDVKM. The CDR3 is CASSLSAHEQYF. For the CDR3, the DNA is TGTGCCAGCAGTTTATCGGCACACGAGCAGTACTTC. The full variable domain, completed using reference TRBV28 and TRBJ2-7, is DVKVTQSSRYLVKRTGEKVFLECVQDMDHENMFWYRQDPGLGLRLIYFSYDVKMKEKGDIPEGYSVSREKKERFSLILESASTNQTSMYLCASSLSAHEQYFGPGTRLTVT.

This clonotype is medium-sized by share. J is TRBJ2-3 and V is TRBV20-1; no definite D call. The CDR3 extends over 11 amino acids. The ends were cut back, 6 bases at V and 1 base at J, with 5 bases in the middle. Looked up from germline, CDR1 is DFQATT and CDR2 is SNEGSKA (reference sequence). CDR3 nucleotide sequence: TGCAGTGCCCAAGGCACAGATACGCAGTATTTT. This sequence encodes CSAQGTDTQYF.

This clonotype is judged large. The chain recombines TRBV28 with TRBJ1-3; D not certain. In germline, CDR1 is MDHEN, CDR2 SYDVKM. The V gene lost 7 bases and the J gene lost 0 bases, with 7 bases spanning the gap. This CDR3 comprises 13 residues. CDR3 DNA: TGTGCCAGCACCCTCCGCTCTGGAAACACCATATATTTT. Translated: CASTLRSGNTIYF. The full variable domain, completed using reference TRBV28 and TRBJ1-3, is DVKVTQSSRYLVKRTGEKVFLECVQDMDHENMFWYRQDPGLGLRLIYFSYDVKMKEKGDIPEGYSVSREKKERFSLILESASTNQTSMYLCASTLRSGNTIYFGEGSWLTVV.

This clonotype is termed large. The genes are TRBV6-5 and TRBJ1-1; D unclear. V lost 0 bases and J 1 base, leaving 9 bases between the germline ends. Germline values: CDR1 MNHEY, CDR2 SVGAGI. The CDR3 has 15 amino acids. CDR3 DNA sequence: TGTGCCAGCAGTTACTCGGAGGATCCGAACACTGAAGCTTTCTTT. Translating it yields CASSYSEDPNTEAFF.

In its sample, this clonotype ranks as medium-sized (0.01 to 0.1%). The CDR3 reads CASSLGEAENYEQYF. The CDR3 nucleotides read TGTGCCAGCAGTTTGGGGGAGGCGGAAAACTACGAGCAGTACTTC. The V and J genes are TRBV28 and TRBJ2-7; a weak D match, TRBD2 (6 bases). The CDR3 contains 15 residues. CDR1 MDHEN and CDR2 SYDVKM come from the germline V gene. V lost 3 bases and J 3 bases, leaving 15 bases between the germline ends.

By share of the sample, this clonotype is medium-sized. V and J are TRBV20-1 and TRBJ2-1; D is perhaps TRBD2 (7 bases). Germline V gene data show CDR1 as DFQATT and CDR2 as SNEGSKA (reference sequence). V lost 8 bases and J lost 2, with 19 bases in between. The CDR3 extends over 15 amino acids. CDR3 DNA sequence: TGCAGTCCCTGGGGGGCTAGCGGAACCTACAATGAGCAGTTCTTC. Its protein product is CSPWGASGTYNEQFF.

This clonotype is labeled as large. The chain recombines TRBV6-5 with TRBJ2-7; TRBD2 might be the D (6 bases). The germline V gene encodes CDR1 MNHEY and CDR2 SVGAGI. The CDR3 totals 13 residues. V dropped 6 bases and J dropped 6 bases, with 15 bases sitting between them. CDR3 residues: CASSPGLLGEQYF. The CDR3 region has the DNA TGTGCCAGCAGCCCTGGACTACTGGGCGAGCAGTACTTC.

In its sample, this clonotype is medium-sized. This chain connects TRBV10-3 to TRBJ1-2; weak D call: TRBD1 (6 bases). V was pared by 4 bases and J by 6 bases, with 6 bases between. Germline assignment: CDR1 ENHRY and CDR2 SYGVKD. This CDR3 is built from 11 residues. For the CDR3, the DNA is TGTGCCATCAGTGCAGGGGATGGCTACACCTTC. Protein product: CAISAGDGYTF.

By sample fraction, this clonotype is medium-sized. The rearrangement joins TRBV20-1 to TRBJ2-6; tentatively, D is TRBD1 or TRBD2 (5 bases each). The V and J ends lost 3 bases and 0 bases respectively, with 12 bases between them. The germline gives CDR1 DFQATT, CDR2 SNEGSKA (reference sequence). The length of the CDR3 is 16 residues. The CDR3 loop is CSASLGDPSGANVLTF. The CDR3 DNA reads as TGCAGTGCTAGCCTGGGGGATCCCTCTGGGGCCAACGTCCTGACTTTC.

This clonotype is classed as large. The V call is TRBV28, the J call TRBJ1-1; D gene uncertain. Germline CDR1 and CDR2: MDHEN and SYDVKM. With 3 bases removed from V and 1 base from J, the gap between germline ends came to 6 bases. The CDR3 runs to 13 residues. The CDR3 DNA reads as TGTGCCAGCAGTTTCGACCAGAACACTGAAGCTTTCTTT. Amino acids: CASSFDQNTEAFF.

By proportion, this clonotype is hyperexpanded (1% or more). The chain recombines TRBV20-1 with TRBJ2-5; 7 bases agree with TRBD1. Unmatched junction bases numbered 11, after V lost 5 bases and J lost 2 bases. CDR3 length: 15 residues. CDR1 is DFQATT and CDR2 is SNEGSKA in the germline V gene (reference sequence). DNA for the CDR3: TGCAGTGCTTGGCCCAGGGGGAGTAGGCAAGAGACCCAGTACTTC. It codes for CSAWPRGSRQETQYF.

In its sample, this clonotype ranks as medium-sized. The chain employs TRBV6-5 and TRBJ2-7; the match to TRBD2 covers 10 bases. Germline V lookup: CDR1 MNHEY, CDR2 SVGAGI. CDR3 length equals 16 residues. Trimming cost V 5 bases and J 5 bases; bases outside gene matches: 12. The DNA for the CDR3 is TGTGCCAGCAGTAACCCCACTAGCGGGATGAAGGACGAGCAGTACTTC. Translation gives CASSNPTSGMKDEQYF.

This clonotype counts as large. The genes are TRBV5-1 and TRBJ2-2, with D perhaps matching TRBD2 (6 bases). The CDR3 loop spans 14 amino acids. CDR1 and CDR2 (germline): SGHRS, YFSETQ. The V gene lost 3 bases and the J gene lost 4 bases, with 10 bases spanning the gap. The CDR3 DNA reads TGCGCCAGCAGCTCGGGACTCACCACCGGGGAGCTGTTTTTT. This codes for CASSSGLTTGELFF. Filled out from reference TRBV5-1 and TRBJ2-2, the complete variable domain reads KAGVTQTPRYLIKTRGQQVTLSCSPISGHRSVSWYQQTPGQGLQFLFEYFSETQRNKGNFPGRFSGRQFSNSRSEMNVSTLELGDSALYLCASSSGLTTGELFFGEGSRLTVL.

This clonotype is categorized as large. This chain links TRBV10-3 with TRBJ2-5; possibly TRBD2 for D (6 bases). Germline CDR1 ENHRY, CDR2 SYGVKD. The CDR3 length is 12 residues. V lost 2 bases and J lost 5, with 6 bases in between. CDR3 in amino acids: CAISEGGETQYF. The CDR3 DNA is TGTGCCATCAGTGAGGGGGGGGAGACCCAGTACTTC.

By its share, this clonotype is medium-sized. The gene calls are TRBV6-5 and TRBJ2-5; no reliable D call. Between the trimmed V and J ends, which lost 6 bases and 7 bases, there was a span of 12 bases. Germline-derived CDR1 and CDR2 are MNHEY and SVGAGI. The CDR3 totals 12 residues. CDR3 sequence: CASSNVRGTQYF. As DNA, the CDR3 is TGTGCCAGCAGCAACGTGAGAGGGACCCAGTACTTC.

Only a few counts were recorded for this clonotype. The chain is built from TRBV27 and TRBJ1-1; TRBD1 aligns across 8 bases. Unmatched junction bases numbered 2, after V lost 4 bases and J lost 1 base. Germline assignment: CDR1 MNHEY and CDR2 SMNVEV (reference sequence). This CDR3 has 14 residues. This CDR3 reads CASSSGGGNTEAFF. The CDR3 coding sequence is TGTGCCAGCAGTTCAGGGGGCGGGAACACTGAAGCTTTCTTT.

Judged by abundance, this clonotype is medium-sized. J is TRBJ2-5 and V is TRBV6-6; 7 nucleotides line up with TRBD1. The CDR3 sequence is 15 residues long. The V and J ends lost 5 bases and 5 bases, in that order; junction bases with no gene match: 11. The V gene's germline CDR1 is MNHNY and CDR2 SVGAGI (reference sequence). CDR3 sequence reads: CASSLLSGQAETQYF. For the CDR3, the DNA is TGTGCCAGCAGTCTGCTATCAGGACAGGCGGAGACCCAGTACTTC.